Listed below are T cell receptor beta chains from one sample, sequenced in a study of metastatic and nonmetastatic thyroid tumors. TCRdb re-clonotyped the PCR reads via MiXCR. The sample holds 25,000 to 30,000 clones, less than 30% seen once. Sequenced sample: blood. All receptors come from a female donor with papillary thyroid cancer or a benign thyroid nodule (not recorded which). Some clones in this sample may be carry-over from other donors' samples. The conserved cysteine and the conserved F or W are not part of the CDR3 here. The D gene is left open where the match is weak.

TRBD1	TRBV2	ASNGDSYYEQY
TRBD2	TRBV6-2/TRBV6-3	ASSYSIRAGATGTHY
TRBD1	TRBV4-2	ASSPPIGTVLNEQF
NA	TRBV12-3/TRBV12-4	ASSQGPVNSPLH
NA	TRBV5-1	ASSLVPRTEAF
NA	TRBV6-2/TRBV6-3	ASSYLDPRQSSPLH
NA	TRBV5-1	ASSFSYEQY
NA	TRBV19	ASSIGQGGYEQY
NA	TRBV7-2	ASSFGHVTSYEQY
NA	TRBV6-5	ASSYSPAASSGNTIY
NA	TRBV4-2	ASSQSGEDQPQH
NA	TRBV18	ASSSSRTVNYSPLH
TRBD2	TRBV30	ACTSGHNEQF
TRBD1	TRBV20-1	SAGQGSGNQPQH
TRBD1	TRBV28	ASSLVRGIVNTEAF
TRBD1	TRBV12-3/TRBV12-4	ASSPGQGTNTEAF